This TCR beta chain is from a study of control samples from healthy donors and cancer patients. The method was immunoSEQ multiplex PCR; TCRdb's version includes in-frame clones alone and lacks a portion of them. The table shows approximately 90,000 clones, with 85% to 95% occurring only once. Germline loops: CDR1 MNHEY, CDR2 SMNVEV (reference sequence). Trimming cost V 6 bases and J 2 bases; bases outside gene matches: 4. The CDR3 totals 13 residues. Material: blood. This receptor was obtained from a woman aged 25 to 45 in good health. This chain links TRBV27 with TRBJ2-7, with 7 bases aligning to TRBD2. In DNA, the CDR3 is TGTGCCAGCAGACTAGCGCTTACCTACGAGCAGTACTTC. Residues: CASRLALTYEQYF.